Following are 23 T cell receptor beta chains from one sample sequenced in a study of shared clonotypes between healthy human individuals (dated by TCRdb to the early 2020s). Libraries were prepared through the immunoSEQ multiplex PCR assay. TCRdb mirrors the immuneACCESS table, restricted to in-frame sequences. Some clones are absent from its copies; in checked studies, under half trace to an unresolved V gene, and the reason for the others is unknown. The sample table holds 1.4 million to 1.5 million clones, of which roughly 96% were seen once. The ten most abundant clones make up 1.2% of the sample. What was sequenced was naive CD4+ T cells sorted from blood. The cell subset or site label here, explained by the study, means: CD45RA+ positively selected. Receptors originate from a man younger than 40 in good health.

V gene TRBV18 combines with J gene TRBJ1-1, with TRBD1 matching over 7 bases. The CDR3 is 15 residues long. J was trimmed by 1 base and V by 5 bases; bases with no gene match: 7. The germline V gene has CDR1 KGHSH and CDR2 LQKENI. The CDR3 sequence is CASSTQGQTNTEAFF. CDR3 DNA sequence: TGTGCCAGCTCAACACAGGGACAGACGAACACTGAAGCTTTCTTT.

The genes are TRBV18 and TRBJ2-3; the D gene could be TRBD1 or TRBD2 (6 bases each). The CDR3 has 15 amino acids. Germline-derived CDR1 and CDR2 are KGHSH and LQKENI. The V and J ends lost 2 bases and 2 bases respectively, with 11 bases between them. CDR3 residues: CASSPLRGATDTQYF. In DNA form, the CDR3 reads TGTGCCAGCTCACCATTAAGGGGGGCCACAGATACGCAGTATTTT.

V is TRBV7-9 and J is TRBJ2-2; no firm D call. Trimming took 2 bases from V and 3 from J, leaving 7 bases between them. Germline CDR1 is SEHNR and CDR2 is FQNEAQ (reference sequence). CDR3 length: 14 residues. CDR3 DNA sequence: TGTGCCAGCAGCTTAAGTATATACACCGGGGAGCTGTTTTTT. Amino acid sequence: CASSLSIYTGELFF. The whole variable domain, remainder taken from reference TRBV7-9 and TRBJ2-2, is DTGVSQNPRHKITKRGQNVTFRCDPISEHNRLYWYRQTLGQGPEFLTYFQNEAQLEKSRLLSDRFSAERPKGSFSTLEIQRTEQGDSAMYLCASSLSIYTGELFFGEGSRLTVL.

J is TRBJ2-2 and V is TRBV7-8; 9 bases align to TRBD2. This CDR3 has 14 residues. CDR1 is SGHVS, CDR2 FQNEAQ, per germline. V lost 5 bases and J lost 7; bases outside the gene matches: 5. CDR3 sequence: CASSALAGNGELFF. The CDR3 DNA reads as TGTGCCAGCAGCGCCCTAGCGGGAAACGGGGAGCTGTTTTTT.

This chain links TRBV7-6 with TRBJ2-2, with no clear D. The CDR3 spans 11 residues. V was trimmed by 4 bases and J by 5 bases, leaving 2 bases between them. CDR1 is SGHVS and CDR2 is FNYEAQ in the germline V gene. The CDR3 DNA reads as TGTGCCAGCAGCTCGACCGGGGAGCTGTTTTTT. Translation: CASSSTGELFF. Using reference TRBV7-6 and TRBJ2-2 for the parts outside the CDR3, the full variable domain is GAGVSQSPRYKVTKRGQDVALRCDPISGHVSLYWYRQALGQGPEFLTYFNYEAQQDKSGLPNDRFSAERPEGSISTLTIQRTEQRDSAMYRCASSSTGELFFGEGSRLTVL.

The V call is TRBV7-9, the J call TRBJ2-1; D might be TRBD2 (5 bases). CDR3 length: 15 amino acids. Trimming pared 2 bases from V and 7 bases from J, leaving 15 bases between. Germline values: CDR1 SEHNR, CDR2 FQNEAQ (reference sequence). The CDR3 sequence: CASSLIVGLRNEQFF. DNA of the CDR3: TGTGCCAGCAGCTTAATTGTCGGACTTAGGAATGAGCAGTTCTTC.

The chain carries TRBV9 and TRBJ2-7, with TRBD2 matching over 13 bases. The CDR3 is 16 residues long. V shed 3 bases and J 5 bases; nucleotides not matched to a gene: 8. The germline V gene has CDR1 SGDLS and CDR2 YYNGEE. The CDR3 spells CASSEAPGLAGDEQYF. DNA for the CDR3: TGTGCCAGCAGCGAGGCCCCCGGACTAGCGGGAGACGAGCAGTACTTC.

This clone was picked up one time. The chain joins TRBV10-2 to TRBJ2-7, with D unresolved. The ends were cut back, 6 bases at V and 3 bases at J, with 12 bases in the middle. The CDR3 loop spans 13 amino acids. CDR1 and CDR2 from the germline V gene are WSHSY and SAAADI. The CDR3 spells CASRTNFDYEQYF. The CDR3 bases are TGCGCCAGCAGGACAAACTTTGACTACGAGCAGTACTTC.

The chain joins TRBV7-2 to TRBJ1-2; 10 bases align to TRBD1. Germline assignment: CDR1 SGHTA and CDR2 FQGNSA. J was trimmed by 6 bases and V by 2 bases; bases with no gene match: 9. CDR3 length: 16 residues. The CDR3 is CASSLRRQGALDGYTF. The DNA of the CDR3 is TGTGCCAGCAGCTTAAGGAGACAGGGGGCGCTAGATGGCTACACCTTC.

The DNA for the CDR3 is TGTGCCATCAGTCTAAATAATCAGCCCCAGCATTTT. Its translation: CAISLNNQPQHF. The chain is built from TRBV10-3 and TRBJ1-5; no definite D call. The CDR3 is made up of 12 amino acids. CDR1 ENHRY and CDR2 SYGVKD come from the germline V gene. The ends were cut back, 5 bases at V and 4 bases at J, with 6 bases in the middle.

CDR3 nucleotide sequence: TGTGCCAGCAGTTTGAGCGGGACTTACAATGAGCAGTTCTTC. It codes for CASSLSGTYNEQFF. The chain combines TRBV28 with TRBJ2-1; TRBD2 aligns across 7 bases. Germline assignment: CDR1 MDHEN and CDR2 SYDVKM. The trim removed 3 bases at V and 4 bases at J, leaving 3 bases unmatched. The CDR3 contains 14 residues.

In this sample, this clone turned up a few times. The chain is built from TRBV30 and TRBJ1-4; maybe TRBD1 (5 bases). The germline V gene encodes CDR1 GTSNPN and CDR2 SVGIG (reference sequence). V was cut by 4 bases and J by 8 bases, with 11 bases left in between. The CDR3 is 12 residues long. In DNA, the CDR3 is TGTGCCTGGAACCCTCAGGGAGAAAAACTGTTTTTT. Residues: CAWNPQGEKLFF.

The rearrangement uses TRBV7-6 and TRBJ2-5, with unresolved D. V was trimmed by 5 bases and J by 4 bases, leaving 14 bases between them. The CDR3 covers 14 residues. Per germline, CDR1 SGHVS and CDR2 FNYEAQ. In DNA, the CDR3 is TGTGCCAGCAGCGCTACGGCGAGCTTAGAGACCCAGTACTTC. Protein sequence: CASSATASLETQYF.

CDR3 in amino acids: CASSLPSGRIDEQYF. The CDR3, as DNA: TGTGCCAGCAGCTTACCTAGCGGGAGAATCGACGAGCAGTACTTC. The J gene is TRBJ2-7, the V gene TRBV11-2; 10 nucleotides align to TRBD2. The V and J ends lost 2 bases and 5 bases, in that order; junction bases with no gene match: 6. The CDR3 covers 15 residues. Germline V gene sequence: CDR1 SGHAT, CDR2 FQNNGV.

The chain employs TRBV28 and TRBJ2-6; D not resolved. Germline V CDR1 and CDR2: MDHEN, SYDVKM. Between the trimmed V and J ends, which lost 1 base and 4 bases, there was a span of 5 bases. CDR3 length: 14 residues. Written as DNA, the CDR3 is TGTGCCAGCAGTTTATTGGCCGGGGCCAACGTCCTGACTTTC. This translates into CASSLLAGANVLTF.

The chain carries TRBV9 and TRBJ2-3; D gene unclear. From germline, CDR1 is SGDLS and CDR2 YYNGEE. This CDR3 spans 15 amino acids. The V end lost 0 bases, the J end lost 7 bases, and 15 bases lay between the germline ends. The chain's CDR3 is CASSVAGRAPNTQYF. Here the CDR3 DNA reads TGTGCCAGCAGCGTAGCGGGCCGAGCACCTAATACGCAGTATTTT. The whole variable domain, remainder taken from reference TRBV9 and TRBJ2-3, is DSGVTQTPKHLITATGQRVTLRCSPRSGDLSVYWYQQSLDQGLQFLIQYYNGEERAKGNILERFSAQQFPDLHSELNLSSLELGDSALYFCASSVAGRAPNTQYFGPGTRLTVL.

The chain uses TRBV4-1 and TRBJ2-1; D is perhaps TRBD1 or TRBD2 (5 bases each). The CDR3 consists of 18 residues. V was trimmed by 1 base and J by 1 base, leaving 17 bases between them. The germline V gene encodes CDR1 MGHRA and CDR2 YSYEKL. CDR3 coding DNA: TGCGCCAGCAGCCAAGCGCCCGTGGGGGACCGGTCCTACAATGAGCAGTTCTTC. It encodes CASSQAPVGDRSYNEQFF.

CDR3 region: CASSSGLAEYTDTQYF. CDR3 in DNA: TGCGCCAGCAGCTCGGGACTAGCGGAATACACAGATACGCAGTATTTT. The rearrangement links TRBV5-1 to TRBJ2-3, with 11 positions matching TRBD2. The CDR3 totals 16 residues. J gave up 2 bases and V 3 bases, and 5 bases lay outside the gene matches. The germline V gene encodes CDR1 SGHRS and CDR2 YFSETQ.

The genes are TRBV9 and TRBJ2-7, with unresolved D. CDR3 length equals 14 residues. Trimming pared 0 bases from V and 4 bases from J, leaving 11 bases between. CDR1 and CDR2 from the germline V gene are SGDLS and YYNGEE. The CDR3 bases are TGTGCCAGCAGCGTAGCGGTTCCTTCATACGAGCAGTACTTC. Residues: CASSVAVPSYEQYF.

The CDR3 nucleotides read TGCGCCAGCAGCCAAGAGTCCCTGACGTACTCTGGAAACACCATATATTTT. Translating it yields CASSQESLTYSGNTIYF. V usage is TRBV4-3 and J usage is TRBJ1-3; D call uncertain. CDR3 length: 17 amino acids. CDR1 LGHNA and CDR2 YSLEER come from the germline V gene. The germline V and J ends were trimmed by 0 bases and 0 bases, with 12 bases remaining between them.

This rearrangement joins TRBV7-9 to TRBJ2-2; TRBD1 agrees at 7 bases. The germline gives CDR1 SEHNR, CDR2 FQNEAQ (reference sequence). The CDR3 extends over 16 amino acids. Trimming cost V 5 bases and J 4 bases; bases outside gene matches: 10. This chain's CDR3 is CASSPRTGASTGELFF. DNA of the CDR3: TGTGCCAGCAGCCCCCGGACAGGAGCGAGCACCGGGGAGCTGTTTTTT.

On this clone: The sample carries other DNA sequences with the same CDR3. The V and J genes are TRBV6-1 and TRBJ2-7; no clear D. The CDR3 runs to 13 residues. In germline, CDR1 is MNHNS, CDR2 SASEGT. V was pared by 4 bases and J by 2 bases, with 9 bases between. As DNA, the CDR3 is TGTGCCAGCAGTGTGGGCGGTCCCTACGAGCAGTACTTC. Translated, it gives CASSVGGPYEQYF.

V is TRBV5-5 and J is TRBJ2-7; D gene ambiguous. V gave up 2 bases and J gave up 2 bases, with 14 bases separating them. This CDR3 has 15 residues. Looked up from germline, CDR1 is SGHKS and CDR2 is YYEKEE (reference sequence). The CDR3 is CASSLRPQSTYEQYF. The CDR3 coding sequence is TGTGCCAGCAGCTTACGACCGCAAAGCACCTACGAGCAGTACTTC.